This T cell receptor beta chain was recovered during a study of blood T cell repertoires in COVID-19. Turning to the study itself: Donors in the United States, Italy and Spain gave samples during acute or convalescent COVID-19.

Individuals aged about 18 to 90 years were recruited from around 22 US areas. Original data processing: From reference gene primer amplification, estimates of nucleated cell counts were derived. This table comes from immunoSEQ multiplex PCR, and its TCRdb copy is limited to in-frame clones, with some not included. V and J calls and clone size follow that table, whereas D and trimming were derived from the DNA. The data show about 150,000 clones, around four fifths seen once. The TCR sequence derives from a woman in her thirties or forties who had recovered from COVID-19. Specimen: PBMCs or T cells enriched from blood (not recorded which).

DNA of the CDR3: TGTGCCAGCAGTAGTACCCGGTCCGGGAATCAGCCCCAGCATTTT. This sequence encodes CASSSTRSGNQPQHF. J is TRBJ1-5 and V is TRBV3-1 (or the pseudogene TRBV3-2), with D unclear. The CDR3 sequence is 15 residues long. Germline V gene data show CDR1 as LGHDT and CDR2 as YNNKEL (reference sequence). Trimming took off 6 bases at V and 4 bases at J, with 16 bases between the two ends.